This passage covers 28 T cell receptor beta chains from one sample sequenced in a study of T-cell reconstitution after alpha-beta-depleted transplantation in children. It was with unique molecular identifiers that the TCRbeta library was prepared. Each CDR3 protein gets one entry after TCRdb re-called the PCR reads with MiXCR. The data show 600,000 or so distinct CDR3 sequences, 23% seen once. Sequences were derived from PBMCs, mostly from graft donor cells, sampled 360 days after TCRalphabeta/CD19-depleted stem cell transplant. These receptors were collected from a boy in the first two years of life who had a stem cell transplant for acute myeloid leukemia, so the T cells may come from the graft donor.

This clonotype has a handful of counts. The CDR3 DNA reads TGCGCCAGCAGCCAAGTGGGACAACCGAGGGCCTATAATTCACCCCTCCACTTT. Amino acids: CASSQVGQPRAYNSPLHF. This chain links TRBV4-3 with TRBJ1-6; a possible D gene is TRBD1 (6 bases). CDR1 is LGHNA and CDR2 is YSLEER in the germline V gene. This CDR3 is 18 amino acids long. V shed 1 base and J shed 2 bases, with 15 bases lying between them.

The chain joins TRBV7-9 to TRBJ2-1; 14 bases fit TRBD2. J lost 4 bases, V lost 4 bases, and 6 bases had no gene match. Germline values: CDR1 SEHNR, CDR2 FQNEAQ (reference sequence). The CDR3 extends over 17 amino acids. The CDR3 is CASSSGLAGGSYNEQFF. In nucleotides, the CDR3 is TGTGCCAGCAGCTCCGGACTAGCGGGGGGCTCTTACAATGAGCAGTTCTTC.

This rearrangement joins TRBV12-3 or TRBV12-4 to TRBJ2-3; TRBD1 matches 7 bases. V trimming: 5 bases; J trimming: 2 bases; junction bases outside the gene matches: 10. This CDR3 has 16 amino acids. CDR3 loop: CASSPNRGWDTDTQYF. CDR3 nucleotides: TGTGCCAGCAGTCCCAACAGGGGATGGGACACAGATACGCAGTATTTT.

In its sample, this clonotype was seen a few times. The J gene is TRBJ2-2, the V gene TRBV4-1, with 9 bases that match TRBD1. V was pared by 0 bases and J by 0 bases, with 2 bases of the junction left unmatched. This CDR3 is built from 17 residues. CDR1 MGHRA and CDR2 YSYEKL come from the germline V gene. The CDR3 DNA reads TGCGCCAGCAGCCAAGATGGGGACAGGGCGAACACCGGGGAGCTGTTTTTT. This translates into CASSQDGDRANTGELFF.

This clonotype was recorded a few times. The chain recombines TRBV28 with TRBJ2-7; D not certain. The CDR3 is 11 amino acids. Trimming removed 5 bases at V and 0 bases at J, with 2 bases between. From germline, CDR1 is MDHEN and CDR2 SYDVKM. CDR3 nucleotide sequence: TGTGCCAGCAGTCACTCCTACGAGCAGTACGTC. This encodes CASSHSYEQYV.

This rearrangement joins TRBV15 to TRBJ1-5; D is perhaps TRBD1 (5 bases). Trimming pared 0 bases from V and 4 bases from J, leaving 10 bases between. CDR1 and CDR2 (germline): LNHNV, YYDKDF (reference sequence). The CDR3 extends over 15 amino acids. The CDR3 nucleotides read TGTGCCACCAGCAGAGATCCTGGGGGGAATCAGCCCCAGCATTTT. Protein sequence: CATSRDPGGNQPQHF.

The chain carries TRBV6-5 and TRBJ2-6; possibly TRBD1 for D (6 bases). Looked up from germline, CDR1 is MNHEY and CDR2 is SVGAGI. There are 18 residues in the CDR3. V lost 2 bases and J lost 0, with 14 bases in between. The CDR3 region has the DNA TGTGCCAGCAGTTACGCGCAGGGACATTCCTCTGGGGCCAACGTCCTGACTTTC. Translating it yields CASSYAQGHSSGANVLTF.

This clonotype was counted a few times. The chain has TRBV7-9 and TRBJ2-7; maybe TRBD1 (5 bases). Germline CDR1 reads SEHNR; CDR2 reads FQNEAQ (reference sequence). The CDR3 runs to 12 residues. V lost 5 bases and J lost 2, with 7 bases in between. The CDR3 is CASSRQTYEQYF. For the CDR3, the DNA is TGTGCCAGCAGCCGACAGACCTACGAGCAGTACTTC.

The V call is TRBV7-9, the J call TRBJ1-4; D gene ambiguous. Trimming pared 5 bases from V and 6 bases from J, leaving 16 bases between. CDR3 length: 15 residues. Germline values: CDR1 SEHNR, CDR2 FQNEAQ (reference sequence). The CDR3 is CASSHGRARDEKLFF. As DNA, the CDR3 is TGTGCCAGCAGCCACGGGAGGGCCCGAGATGAAAAACTGTTTTTT.

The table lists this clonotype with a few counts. CDR3 sequence: CASSQDLEGEQFF. The CDR3 DNA reads as TGCGCCAGCAGCCAAGATTTGGAGGGGGAGCAGTTCTTC. The chain uses TRBV4-3 and TRBJ2-1; possible D gene TRBD2, 6 bases. The CDR3 length is 13 residues. CDR1 and CDR2 from the germline V gene are LGHNA and YSLEER. Trimming pared 0 bases from V and 10 bases from J, leaving 10 bases between.

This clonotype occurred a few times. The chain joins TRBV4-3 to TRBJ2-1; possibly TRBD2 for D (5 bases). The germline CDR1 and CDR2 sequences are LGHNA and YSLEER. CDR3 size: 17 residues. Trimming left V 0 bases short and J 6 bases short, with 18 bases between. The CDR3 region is CASSQELGIRRFNEQFF. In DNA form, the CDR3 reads TGCGCCAGCAGCCAAGAACTCGGGATCAGAAGGTTCAATGAGCAGTTCTTC.

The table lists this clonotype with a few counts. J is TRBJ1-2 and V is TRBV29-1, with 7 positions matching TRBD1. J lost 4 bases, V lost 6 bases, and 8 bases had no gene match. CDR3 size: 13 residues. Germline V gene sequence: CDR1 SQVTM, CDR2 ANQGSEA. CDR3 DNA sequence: TGCAGCGTCGCGGGACAGTCGACCTATGGCTACACCTTC. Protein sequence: CSVAGQSTYGYTF.

The CDR3 nucleotides are TGCGCCAGCAGTGACGGGGGGCCGGAGGTGTACGAGCAGTACGTC. This translates into CASSDGGPEVYEQYV. This sequence joins TRBV10-2 and TRBJ2-7, with a possible D match to TRBD2 (7 bases). The CDR3 extends over 15 amino acids. Trimming cost V 3 bases and J 4 bases, with 16 bases left between them. Germline loops: CDR1 WSHSY, CDR2 SAAADI.

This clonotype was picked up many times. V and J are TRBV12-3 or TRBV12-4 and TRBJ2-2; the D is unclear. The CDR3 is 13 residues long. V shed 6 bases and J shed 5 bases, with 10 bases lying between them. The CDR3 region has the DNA TGTGCCAGCAGCTTAACCGGAACCGGGGAGCTGTTTTTT. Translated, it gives CASSLTGTGELFF.

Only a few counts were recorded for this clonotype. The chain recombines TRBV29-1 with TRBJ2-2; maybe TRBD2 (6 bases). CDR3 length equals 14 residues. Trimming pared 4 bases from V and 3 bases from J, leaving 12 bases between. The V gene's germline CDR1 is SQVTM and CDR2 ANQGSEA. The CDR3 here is CSVGLSGDTGELFF. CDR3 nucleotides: TGCAGCGTTGGACTTAGCGGTGACACCGGGGAGCTGTTTTTT.

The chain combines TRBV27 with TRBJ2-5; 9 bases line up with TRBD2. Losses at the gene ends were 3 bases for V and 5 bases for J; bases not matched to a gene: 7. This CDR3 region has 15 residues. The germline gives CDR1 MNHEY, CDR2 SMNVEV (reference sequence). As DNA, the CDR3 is TGTGCCAGCAGTTTCGGCGGGGGGGCCCGTGAGACCCAGTACTTC. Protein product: CASSFGGGARETQYF.

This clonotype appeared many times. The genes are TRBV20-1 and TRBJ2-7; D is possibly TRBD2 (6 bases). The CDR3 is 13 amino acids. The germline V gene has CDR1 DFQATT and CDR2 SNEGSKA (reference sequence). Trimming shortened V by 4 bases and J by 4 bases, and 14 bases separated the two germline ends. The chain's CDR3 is CSAIKDYPYEQYF. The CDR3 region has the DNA TGCAGTGCTATAAAGGACTACCCTTACGAGCAGTACTTC.

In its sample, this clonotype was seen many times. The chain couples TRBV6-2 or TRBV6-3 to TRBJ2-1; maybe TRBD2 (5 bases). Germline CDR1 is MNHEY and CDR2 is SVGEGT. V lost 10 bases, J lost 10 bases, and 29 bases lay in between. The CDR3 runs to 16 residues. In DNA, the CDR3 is TGTGCCACCATAGTCTCACCGGGCCTGAGGGCACCAGAGCAGTTCTTC. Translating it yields CATIVSPGLRAPEQFF.

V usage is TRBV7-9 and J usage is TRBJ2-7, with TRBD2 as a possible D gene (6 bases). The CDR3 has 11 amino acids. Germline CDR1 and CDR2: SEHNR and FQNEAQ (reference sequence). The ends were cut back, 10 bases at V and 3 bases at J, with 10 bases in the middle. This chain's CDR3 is CAIGGNYEQYF. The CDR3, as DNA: TGTGCCATCGGCGGGAACTACGAGCAGTACTTC. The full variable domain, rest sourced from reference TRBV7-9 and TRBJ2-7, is DTGVSQNPRHKITKRGQNVTFRCDPISEHNRLYWYRQTLGQGPEFLTYFQNEAQLEKSRLLSDRFSAERPKGSFSTLEIQRTEQGDSAMYLCAIGGNYEQYFGPGTRLTVT.

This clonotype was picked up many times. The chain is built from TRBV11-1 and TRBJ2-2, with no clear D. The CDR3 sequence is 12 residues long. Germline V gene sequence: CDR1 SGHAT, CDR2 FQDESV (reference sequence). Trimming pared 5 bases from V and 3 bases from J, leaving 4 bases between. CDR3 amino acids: CASSAYTGELFF. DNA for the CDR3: TGTGCCAGCAGCGCCTACACCGGGGAGCTGTTTTTT. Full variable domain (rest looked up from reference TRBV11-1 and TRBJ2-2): EAEVAQSPRYKITEKSQAVAFWCDPISGHATLYWYRQILGQGPELLVQFQDESVVDDSQLPKDRFSAERLKGVDSTLKIQPAELGDSAMYLCASSAYTGELFFGEGSRLTVL.

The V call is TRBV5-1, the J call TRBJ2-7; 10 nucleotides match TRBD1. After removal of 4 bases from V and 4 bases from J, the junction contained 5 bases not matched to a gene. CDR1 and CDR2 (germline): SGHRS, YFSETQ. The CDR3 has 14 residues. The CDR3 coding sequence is TGCGCCAGCAGCCCGACAGGGGGCGAGTACGAGCAGTACTTC. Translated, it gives CASSPTGGEYEQYF.

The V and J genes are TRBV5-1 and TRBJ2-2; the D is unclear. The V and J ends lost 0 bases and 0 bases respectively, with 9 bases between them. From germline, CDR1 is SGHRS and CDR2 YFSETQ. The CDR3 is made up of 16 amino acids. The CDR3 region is CASSLAAETNTGELFF. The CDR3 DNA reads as TGCGCCAGCAGCTTGGCCGCTGAGACGAACACCGGGGAGCTGTTTTTT.

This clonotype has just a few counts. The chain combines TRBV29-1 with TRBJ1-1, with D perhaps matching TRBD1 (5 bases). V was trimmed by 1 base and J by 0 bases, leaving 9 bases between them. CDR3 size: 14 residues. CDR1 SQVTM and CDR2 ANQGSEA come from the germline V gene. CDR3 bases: TGCAGCGTTGAAGTTGCAGGGATGAACACTGAAGCTTTCTTT. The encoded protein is CSVEVAGMNTEAFF.

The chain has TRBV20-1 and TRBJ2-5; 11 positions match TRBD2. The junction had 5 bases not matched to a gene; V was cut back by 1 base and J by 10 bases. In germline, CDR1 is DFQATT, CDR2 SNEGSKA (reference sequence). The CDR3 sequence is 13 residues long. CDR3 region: CSARGTSGGGQYF. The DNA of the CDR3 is TGCAGTGCTAGAGGAACTAGCGGGGGTGGCCAGTACTTC.

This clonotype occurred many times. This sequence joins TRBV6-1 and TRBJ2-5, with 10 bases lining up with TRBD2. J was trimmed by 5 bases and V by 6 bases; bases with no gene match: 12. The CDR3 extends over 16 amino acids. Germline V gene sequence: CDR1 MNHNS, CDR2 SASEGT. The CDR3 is CASRANPAGGFETQYF. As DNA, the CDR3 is TGTGCCAGCAGAGCCAATCCAGCGGGGGGGTTTGAGACCCAGTACTTC.

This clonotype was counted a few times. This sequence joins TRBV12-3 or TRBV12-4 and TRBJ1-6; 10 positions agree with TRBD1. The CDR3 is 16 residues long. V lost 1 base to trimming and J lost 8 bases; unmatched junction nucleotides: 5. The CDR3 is CASSLGRDRGYSPLHF. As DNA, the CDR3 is TGTGCCAGCAGTTTAGGGCGGGACAGGGGTTATTCACCCCTCCACTTT.

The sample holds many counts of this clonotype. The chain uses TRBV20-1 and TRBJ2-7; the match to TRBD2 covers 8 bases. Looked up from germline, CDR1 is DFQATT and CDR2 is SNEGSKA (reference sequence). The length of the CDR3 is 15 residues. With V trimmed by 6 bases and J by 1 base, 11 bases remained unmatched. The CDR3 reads CSASRGGTGSYEQYF. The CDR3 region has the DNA TGCAGTGCCTCCCGGGGGGGAACAGGATCCTACGAGCAGTACTTC.

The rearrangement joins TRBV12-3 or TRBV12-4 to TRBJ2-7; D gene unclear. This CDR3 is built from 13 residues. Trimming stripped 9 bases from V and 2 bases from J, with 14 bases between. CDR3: CARSQTPTYEQYF. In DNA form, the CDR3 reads TGTGCCAGAAGCCAGACACCTACCTACGAGCAGTACTTC.